This T cell receptor (beta chain) derives from a study of CD8 T cells in Susac syndrome. Overall study findings and caveats: An acknowledgment was made by the study that its TCR sequencing and HLA analysis involved relatively few individuals.

In blood CD8+ and CD4+ T cells, TCR beta underwent sequencing. Negative isolation was used for CD8+ and CD4+ T cells and FACS enrichment for TEMRA cells. A remark on this clonotype: Its antigen is undetermined.

Random hexamers primed reverse transcription of about 0.5 to 1 ug RNA. Coverage of TCR beta CDR3 amplification by immunoSEQ multiplex PCR extended to 54 Vbeta and 13 Jbeta. TCRdb reanalysed the immunoSEQ multiplex PCR reads using MiXCR and keeps one entry per CDR3 protein. The sample has about 66,000 distinct CDR3 sequences; around 95% are singletons. The receptor's source is a human donor with multiple sclerosis. The sample consisted of CD8+ T cells from PBMCs.

This CDR3 reads CASSFGTGDTDTQYF. In DNA form, the CDR3 reads TGTGCCAGCAGCTTTGGGACAGGGGACACAGATACGCAGTATTTT. This chain joins TRBV7-3 and TRBJ2-3; 10 positions match TRBD1. This CDR3 is 15 amino acids long. Germline CDR1 SGHTA, CDR2 FQGTGA. Unmatched junction bases numbered 2, after V lost 3 bases and J lost 2 bases. Combining the CDR3 with reference TRBV7-3 and TRBJ2-3 gives the whole variable domain GAGVSQTPSNKVTEKGKYVELRCDPISGHTALYWYRQSLGQGPEFLIYFQGTGAADDSGLPNDRFFAVRPEGSVSTLKIQRTERGDSAVYLCASSFGTGDTDTQYFGPGTRLTVL.